This T cell receptor (beta chain) was observed in a study of CD8+CD57+ T cells in acquired aplastic anemia. Profiling of TCR beta VDJ combinations and CDR3 sequences used genomic DNA as template. One entry per CDR3 protein results from TCRdb running MiXCR on the reads. The sample shows 180,000 or so distinct CDR3 sequences, 55% to 65% of them seen only once. CD8+CD57+ cell expansion, shown by flow cytometry, had occurred in the patients selected for sequencing. With no exception, the patients had severe acquired aplastic anemia. The CDR3 length is 14 residues. Trimming removed 4 bases from V and 2 bases from J, with 12 bases in between. From germline, CDR1 is SGHVS and CDR2 FQNEAQ.

The specimen sequenced was sorted CD4+, CD8+, or CD8+CD57+ T cells (not recorded which) from PBMCs. The receptor was isolated from a human donor with aplastic anemia. The V and J genes are TRBV7-8 and TRBJ2-7; possibly TRBD1 for D (6 bases). This CDR3 is CASSYQTGPYEQYF. In nucleotides, the CDR3 is TGTGCCAGCAGCTACCAGACAGGTCCCTACGAGCAGTACTTC.